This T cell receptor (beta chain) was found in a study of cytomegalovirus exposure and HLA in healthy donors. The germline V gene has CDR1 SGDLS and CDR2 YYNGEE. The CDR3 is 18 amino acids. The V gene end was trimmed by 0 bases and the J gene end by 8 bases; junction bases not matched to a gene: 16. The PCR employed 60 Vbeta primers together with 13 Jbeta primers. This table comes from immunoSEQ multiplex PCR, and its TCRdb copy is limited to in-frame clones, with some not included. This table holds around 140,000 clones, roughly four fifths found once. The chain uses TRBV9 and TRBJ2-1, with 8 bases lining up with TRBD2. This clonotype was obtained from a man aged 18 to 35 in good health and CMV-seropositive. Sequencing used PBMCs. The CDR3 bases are TGTGCCAGCAGCGTAGCTGGTATTGGAGCGGGAGTGGAGGATGAGCAGTTCTTC. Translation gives CASSVAGIGAGVEDEQFF.